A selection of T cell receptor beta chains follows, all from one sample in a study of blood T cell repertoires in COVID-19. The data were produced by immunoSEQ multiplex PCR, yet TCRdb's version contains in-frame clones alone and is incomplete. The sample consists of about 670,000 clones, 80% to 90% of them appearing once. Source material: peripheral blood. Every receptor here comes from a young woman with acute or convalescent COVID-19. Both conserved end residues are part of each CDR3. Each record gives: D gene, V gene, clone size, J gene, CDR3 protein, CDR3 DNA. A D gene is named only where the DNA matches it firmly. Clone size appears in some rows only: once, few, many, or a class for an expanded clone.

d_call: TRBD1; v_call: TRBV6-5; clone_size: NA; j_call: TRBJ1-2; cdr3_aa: CASQGQGYGYTF; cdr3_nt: TGTGCCAGCCAGGGACAGGGCTATGGCTACACCTTC
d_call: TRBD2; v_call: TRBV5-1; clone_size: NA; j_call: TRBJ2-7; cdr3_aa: CASSIAGGPYEQYF; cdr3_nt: TGCGCCAGCAGCATAGCGGGGGGGCCCTACGAGCAGTACTTC
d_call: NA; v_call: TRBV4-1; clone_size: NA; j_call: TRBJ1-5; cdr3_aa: CASSQDWEGSQHF; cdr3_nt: TGCGCCAGCAGCCAAGATTGGGAGGGGTCCCAGCATTTT
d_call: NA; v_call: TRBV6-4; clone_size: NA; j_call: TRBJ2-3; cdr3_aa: CASSDSGADTQYF; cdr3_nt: TGTGCCAGCAGTGACTCAGGGGCAGATACGCAGTATTTT
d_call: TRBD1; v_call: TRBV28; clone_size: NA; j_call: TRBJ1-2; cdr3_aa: CASSSLTGSRFGGYTF; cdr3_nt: TGTGCCAGCAGTTCCCTGACAGGGAGCCGGTTCGGGGGCTACACCTTC
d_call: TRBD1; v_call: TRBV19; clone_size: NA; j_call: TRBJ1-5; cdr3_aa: CASSRDRGHDQPQHF; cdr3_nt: TGTGCCAGTAGTAGGGACAGGGGACACGATCAGCCCCAGCATTTT
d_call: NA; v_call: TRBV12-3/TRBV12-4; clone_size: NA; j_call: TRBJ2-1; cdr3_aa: CASTGDNEQFF; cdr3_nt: TGTGCCAGCACCGGGGACAATGAGCAGTTCTTC
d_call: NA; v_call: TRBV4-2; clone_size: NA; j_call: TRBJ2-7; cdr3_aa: CASSQERGLGYEQYF; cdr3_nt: TGTGCCAGCAGCCAAGAACGGGGGTTGGGGTACGAGCAGTACTTC
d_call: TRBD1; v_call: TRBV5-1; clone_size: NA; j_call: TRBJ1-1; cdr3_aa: CASSPSWDSNTEAFF; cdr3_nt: TGCGCCAGCAGCCCCTCCTGGGACAGCAACACTGAAGCTTTCTTT
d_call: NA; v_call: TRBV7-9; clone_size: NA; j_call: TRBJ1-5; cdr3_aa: CASSPAGVGQPQHF; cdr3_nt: TGTGCCAGCAGCCCTGCAGGGGTAGGTCAGCCCCAGCATTTT
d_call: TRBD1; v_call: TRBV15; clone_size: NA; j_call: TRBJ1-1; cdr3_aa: CATSRGDSRDTEAFF; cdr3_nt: TGTGCCACCAGCAGAGGGGACAGTAGGGACACTGAAGCTTTCTTT
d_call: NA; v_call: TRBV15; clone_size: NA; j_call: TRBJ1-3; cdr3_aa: CATTGNSGNTIYF; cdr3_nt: TGTGCCACCACGGGGAATTCAGGAAACACCATATATTTT
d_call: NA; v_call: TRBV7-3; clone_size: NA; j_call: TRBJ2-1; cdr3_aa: CASSLGQGWDEQFF; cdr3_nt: TGTGCCAGCAGCTTAGGGCAGGGTTGGGATGAGCAGTTCTTC
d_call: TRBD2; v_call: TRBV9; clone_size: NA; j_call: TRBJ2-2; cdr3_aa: CASSAHTSANTGELFF; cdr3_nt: TGTGCCAGCAGCGCCCATACTAGCGCGAACACCGGGGAGCTGTTTTTT
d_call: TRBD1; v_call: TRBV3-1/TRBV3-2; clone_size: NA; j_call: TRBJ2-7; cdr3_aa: CASPPGQVFEQYF; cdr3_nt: TGTGCCAGCCCTCCGGGACAGGTCTTTGAGCAGTACTTC
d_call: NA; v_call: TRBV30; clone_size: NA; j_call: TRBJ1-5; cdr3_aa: CAWSASSNQPQHF; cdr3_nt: TGTGCCTGGAGTGCCAGTAGCAATCAGCCCCAGCATTTT
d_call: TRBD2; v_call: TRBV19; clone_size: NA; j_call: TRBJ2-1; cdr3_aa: CASSLTSGGGYNEQFF; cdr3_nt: TGTGCCAGTAGTTTGACTAGCGGTGGGGGATACAATGAGCAGTTCTTC
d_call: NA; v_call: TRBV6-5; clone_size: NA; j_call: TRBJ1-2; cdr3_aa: CASSYGGARGYTF; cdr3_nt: TGTGCCAGCAGTTACGGGGGGGCTCGAGGCTACACCTTC
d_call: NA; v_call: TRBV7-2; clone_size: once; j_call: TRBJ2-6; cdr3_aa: CASSPPPGGANVLTF; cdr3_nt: TGTGCCAGCAGCCCCCCGCCAGGGGGGGCCAACGTCCTGACTTTC
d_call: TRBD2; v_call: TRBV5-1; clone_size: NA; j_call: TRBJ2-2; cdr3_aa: CASSGRASALNTGELFF; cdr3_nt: TGCGCCAGCAGCGGGAGGGCCTCCGCGCTGAACACCGGGGAGCTGTTTTTT
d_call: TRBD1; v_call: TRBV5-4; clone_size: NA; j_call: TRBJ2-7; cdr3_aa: CASSPMGQRYEQYF; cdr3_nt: TGTGCCAGCAGCCCTATGGGACAGCGCTACGAGCAGTACTTC
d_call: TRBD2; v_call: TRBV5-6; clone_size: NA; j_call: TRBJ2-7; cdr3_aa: CASSLAGREGEQYF; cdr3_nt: TGTGCCAGCAGCTTGGCCGGCAGGGAGGGCGAGCAGTACTTC
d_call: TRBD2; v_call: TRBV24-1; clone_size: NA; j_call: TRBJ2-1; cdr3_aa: CATSDSYGGTYNEQFF; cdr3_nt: TGTGCCACCAGTGATTCGTACGGGGGGACCTACAATGAGCAGTTCTTC
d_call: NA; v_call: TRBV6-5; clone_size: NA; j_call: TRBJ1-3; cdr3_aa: CASSIRVSSGNTIYF; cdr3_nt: TGTGCCAGCTCGATACGGGTGAGCTCTGGAAACACCATATATTTT